The 7 T cell receptor beta chains in this list originate from one sample, sequenced in a study of response to subunit inactivated influenza vaccine. MiXCR was run by TCRdb on the RT-PCR reads, yielding one entry per CDR3 protein. There are about 650,000 distinct CDR3 sequences in the sample; approximately 15% occur only once, and roughly 10% lies in the top ten. The specimen was PBMCs from blood, collected approximately 13 days after vaccination. The receptors derive from a man aged 50 to 60 who received an inactivated influenza vaccine.

This clonotype was picked up a small number of times. The V and J genes are TRBV6-2 or TRBV6-3 and TRBJ2-1; D tentatively reads TRBD1 or TRBD2 (6 bases each). CDR1 is MNHEY and CDR2 is SVGEGT in the germline V gene. V lost 6 bases to trimming and J lost 6 bases, with 18 bases between them. This CDR3 comprises 15 residues. The CDR3 region has the DNA TGTGCCAGCAGCCTCGGGACTCCAGGGGCCAATGAGCAGTTCTTC. Its protein is CASSLGTPGANEQFF.

This clonotype was detected ten times or more. One end of the junction varies from germline; a read error may be responsible. The chain combines TRBV5-1 with TRBJ1-5, with D unresolved. Looked up from germline, CDR1 is SGHRS and CDR2 is YFSETQ. This CDR3 is 13 amino acids long. CDR3 nucleotide sequence: TGTGCCAGCAGTTTGGGCCTCAATCAGCCCCAGCATTTT. Its translation is CASSLGLNQPQHF.

This chain links TRBV28 with TRBJ1-2, with 9 bases matching TRBD1. Germline-derived CDR1 and CDR2 are MDHEN and SYDVKM. CDR3 length: 14 amino acids. The V gene end was trimmed by 6 bases and the J gene end by 4 bases; junction bases not matched to a gene: 6. The CDR3 region is CASRSGTGTYGYTF. DNA of the CDR3: TGTGCCAGCAGGTCCGGGACAGGGACCTATGGCTACACCTTC.

The J gene is TRBJ2-1, the V gene TRBV18; 8 bases align to TRBD2. Germline lookup yields CDR1 KGHSH and CDR2 LQKENI. This CDR3 has 16 residues. V lost 6 bases to trimming and J lost 2 bases; unmatched junction nucleotides: 9. CDR3 in DNA: TGTGCCAGCTCTGCCGGGGTAGCGGGGACCTACAATGAGCAGTTCTTC. Translating gives CASSAGVAGTYNEQFF.

Remarks on this clonotype: This clone may be a read error of a much larger clone one base away. This chain connects TRBV20-1 to TRBJ2-5; D gene ambiguous. V was shortened by 1 base and J by 4 bases, with 7 bases between the two germline ends. The CDR3 covers 12 residues. Germline V lookup: CDR1 DFQATT, CDR2 SNEGSKA (reference sequence). The CDR3 region is CSARGGVETQYF. CDR3 in DNA: TGCAGTGCTAGAGGAGGAGTAGAGACCCAGTACTTC.

Worth noting for this clonotype: Lacking the conserved final phenylalanine or tryptophan, this CDR3 likely reflects a read error. CDR3 in DNA: TGTGCCAGCAGCCAAGATGGGGGACTAGCGGGGACTACGCAGTATTCT. Translated, it gives CASSQDGGLAGTTQYS. The chain links TRBV3-1 to TRBJ2-3; 13 nucleotides line up with TRBD2. Germline V gives CDR1 LGHDT, CDR2 YNNKEL (reference sequence). The CDR3 extends over 16 amino acids. Losses at the gene ends were 0 bases for V and 8 bases for J; bases not matched to a gene: 5.

This clonotype turned up a few times. This chain joins TRBV5-1 and TRBJ2-1, with 10 bases matching TRBD2. Looked up from germline, CDR1 is SGHRS and CDR2 is YFSETQ. This CDR3 comprises 19 residues. Unmatched junction bases numbered 11, after V lost 2 bases and J lost 0 bases. CDR3 sequence reads: CASSLIILAGLSSYNEQFF. CDR3 DNA: TGCGCCAGCAGCTTAATAATACTAGCGGGGCTGAGCTCCTACAATGAGCAGTTCTTC. Full variable domain (remainder filled in from reference TRBV5-1 and TRBJ2-1): KAGVTQTPRYLIKTRGQQVTLSCSPISGHRSVSWYQQTPGQGLQFLFEYFSETQRNKGNFPGRFSGRQFSNSRSEMNVSTLELGDSALYLCASSLIILAGLSSYNEQFFGPGTRLTVL.